This TCR beta chain was observed in a study of blood T cells in healthy people across ages. Points from the study as a whole: Donors of long life had a larger count of naive CD4+ cells and greater diversity than aged donors.

The second PCR ran roughly 6 to 11 cycles with a sample-barcoded 5' primer and J-beta primers. TCRdb reprocessed the 5' RACE reads via MiXCR and lists one record per CDR3 protein. The table records about 590,000 distinct CDR3 sequences, around 31% of them present only once. Concerning this clonotype: Antigen unknown. A much larger clone differs from this one at a single base, so this may be a read error.

The CDR3 contains 15 residues. Germline V CDR1 and CDR2: SGDLS, YYNGEE. Roughly 9.2 milliliters was the volume of peripheral blood drawn from each donor. The source material was blood. The sequence came from a woman of 80 years or more in good health. The rearrangement uses TRBV9 and TRBJ2-1; tentatively, D is TRBD1 (5 bases). The CDR3 DNA reads as TGTGTCAGCAGCGTAGATTCAGGGTATGGCAATGAGCAGTTCTTC. Its translation: CVSSVDSGYGNEQFF. The variable domain in full, completed from reference TRBV9 and TRBJ2-1, reads DSGVTQTPKHLITATGQRVTLRCSPRSGDLSVYWYQQSLDQGLQFLIQYYNGEERAKGNILERFSAQQFPDLHSELNLSSLELGDSALYFCVSSVDSGYGNEQFFGPGTRLTVL.